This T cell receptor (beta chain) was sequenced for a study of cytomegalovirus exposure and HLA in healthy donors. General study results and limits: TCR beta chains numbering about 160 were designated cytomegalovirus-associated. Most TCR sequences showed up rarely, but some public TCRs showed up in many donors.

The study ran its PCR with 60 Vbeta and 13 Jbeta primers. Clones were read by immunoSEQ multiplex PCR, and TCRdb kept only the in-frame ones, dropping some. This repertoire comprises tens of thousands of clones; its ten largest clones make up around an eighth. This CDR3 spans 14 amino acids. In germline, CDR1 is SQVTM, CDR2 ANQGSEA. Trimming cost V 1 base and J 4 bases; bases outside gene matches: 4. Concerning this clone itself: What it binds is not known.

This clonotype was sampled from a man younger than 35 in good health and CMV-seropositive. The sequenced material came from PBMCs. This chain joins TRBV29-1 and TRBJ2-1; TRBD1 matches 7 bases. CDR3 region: CSVEGDSLYNEQFF. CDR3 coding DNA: TGCAGCGTTGAAGGGGACAGTTTATACAATGAGCAGTTCTTC.